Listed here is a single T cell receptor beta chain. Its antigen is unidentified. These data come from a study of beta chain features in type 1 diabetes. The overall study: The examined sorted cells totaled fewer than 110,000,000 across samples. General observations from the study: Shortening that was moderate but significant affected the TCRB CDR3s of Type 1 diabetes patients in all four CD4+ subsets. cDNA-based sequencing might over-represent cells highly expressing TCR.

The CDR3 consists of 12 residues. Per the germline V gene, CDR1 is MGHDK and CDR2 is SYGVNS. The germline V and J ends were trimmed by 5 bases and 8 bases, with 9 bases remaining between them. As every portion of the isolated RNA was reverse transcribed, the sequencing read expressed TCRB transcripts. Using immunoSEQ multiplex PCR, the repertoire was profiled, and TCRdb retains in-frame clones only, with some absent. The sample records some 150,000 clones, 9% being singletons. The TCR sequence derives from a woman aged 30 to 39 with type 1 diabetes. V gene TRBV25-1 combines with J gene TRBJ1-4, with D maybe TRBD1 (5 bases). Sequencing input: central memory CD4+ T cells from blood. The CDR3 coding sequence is TGTGCCAGCAGTTGGGGGGGAGAAAAACTGTTTTTT. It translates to CASSWGGEKLFF.